The 27 T cell receptor beta chains presented below share a single source sample, sequenced in a study of post-analysis software for immune sequencing data. General study results and limits: TRBV5-6, TRBV5-1 and TRBV20-1 were among roughly 5 TRBV segments more frequent in patients than controls.

The TCR beta cDNA libraries contained unique molecular identifiers. Using its own MiXCR run on the PCR reads, TCRdb lists one record per CDR3 protein. The sample includes hundreds of thousands of distinct CDR3 sequences, just under 30% of them seen just once. These receptors have no identified antigens. The sequencing sample was made of blood. The receptor set was obtained from a girl aged 10 to 17 with multiple sclerosis.

This sequence joins TRBV25-1 and TRBJ2-3, with D perhaps TRBD2 (6 bases). This CDR3 is 14 amino acids long. In germline, CDR1 is MGHDK, CDR2 SYGVNS. V was cut by 3 bases and J by 4 bases, with 11 bases left in between. CDR3 amino acids: CASSELTRADTQYF. The CDR3 DNA follows: TGTGCCAGCAGTGAGCTGACTAGAGCAGATACGCAGTATTTT.

The chain is built from TRBV6-1 and TRBJ2-7, with a weak D call TRBD2 (6 bases). V lost 5 bases and J 0 bases, leaving 29 bases between the germline ends. Germline V gene data show CDR1 as MNHNS and CDR2 as SASEGT. The CDR3 extends over 20 amino acids. The CDR3 loop reads CASSRAPSVGRFMSSYEQYF. The DNA for the CDR3 is TGTGCCAGCAGTCGGGCCCCTAGCGTTGGAAGATTTATGAGCTCCTACGAGCAGTACTTC.

This clonotype was counted ten times or more. CDR3 protein: CAISESAAWGEFF. The CDR3, as DNA: TGTGCCATCAGTGAGTCCGCGGCGTGGGGGGAGTTCTTC. This chain uses TRBV10-3 with TRBJ2-1, with D possibly matching TRBD2 (6 bases). CDR1 and CDR2 (germline): ENHRY, SYGVKD. CDR3 length: 13 residues. V was trimmed by 0 bases and J by 14 bases, leaving 14 bases between them.

The chain couples TRBV3-1 to TRBJ1-2; D is uncertain. Germline CDR1 is LGHDT and CDR2 is YNNKEL (reference sequence). V lost 3 bases, J lost 0 bases, and 8 bases lay in between. The CDR3 runs to 14 residues. The CDR3 region has the DNA TGTGCCAGCAGCCAGGCAGCCCCTAACTATGGCTACACCTTC. It encodes CASSQAAPNYGYTF.

The genes are TRBV7-8 and TRBJ2-1; no clear D gene. Trimming removed 1 base from V and 8 bases from J, with 6 bases in between. Germline V CDR1 and CDR2: SGHVS, FQNEAQ. This CDR3 is built from 12 residues. The CDR3 DNA reads as TGTGCCAGCAGCTTAGGGATTTATGAGCAGTTCTTC. Its translation: CASSLGIYEQFF.

The CDR3 region has the DNA TGTGCCAGCAGCCACGGGGCAGAGACCCAGTACTTC. Protein product: CASSHGAETQYF. V is TRBV3-1 and J is TRBJ2-5; perhaps D is TRBD1 or TRBD2 (5 bases each). V lost 3 bases and J lost 4, with 6 bases in between. The germline gives CDR1 LGHDT, CDR2 YNNKEL (reference sequence). The CDR3 runs 12 residues.

The sample holds a few counts of this clonotype. The chain links TRBV7-8 to TRBJ2-3; D is unclear. V was shortened by 1 base and J by 6 bases, with 14 bases between the two germline ends. The CDR3 spans 15 residues. Germline assignment: CDR1 SGHVS and CDR2 FQNEAQ. CDR3 amino acids: CASSLVAGRLDTQYF. In DNA form, the CDR3 reads TGTGCCAGCAGCTTAGTCGCAGGCCGCTTGGATACGCAGTATTTT.

The sample holds a few counts of this clonotype. The CDR3 is CASVGGAVGEQFF. CDR3 DNA sequence: TGTGCCAGCGTCGGAGGAGCGGTGGGTGAGCAGTTCTTC. V usage is TRBV7-2 and J usage is TRBJ2-1; D possibly corresponds to TRBD2 (5 bases). Germline loops: CDR1 SGHTA, CDR2 FQGNSA. This CDR3 is built from 13 residues. V lost 8 bases to trimming and J lost 9 bases, with 17 bases between them.

V and J are TRBV7-2 and TRBJ1-1; no clear D gene. The CDR3 length is 15 residues. Germline V gene lookup returns CDR1 SGHTA and CDR2 FQGNSA. With 1 base removed from V and 11 bases from J, the gap between germline ends came to 20 bases. CDR3 DNA: TGTGCCAGCAGCTTAGGTCGGCTAGGTGGGTCCGCGGCTTTCTTT. Translation: CASSLGRLGGSAAFF.

The chain combines TRBV5-1 with TRBJ2-1; no clear D. This CDR3 spans 14 amino acids. V was clipped by 1 base and J by 0 bases, with 5 bases between them. The germline V gene has CDR1 SGHRS and CDR2 YFSETQ. CDR3 sequence: CASSLRVSYNEQFF. CDR3 sequence (DNA): TGCGCCAGCAGCTTGCGGGTCTCCTACAATGAGCAGTTCTTC.

The rearrangement links TRBV12-3 or TRBV12-4 to TRBJ1-1; 7 bases are a match to TRBD1. V was pared by 1 base and J by 4 bases, with 6 bases of the junction left unmatched. The CDR3 covers 15 residues. CDR3 bases: TGTGCCAGCAGTTTAGTCAGGGGGTATAGCACTGAAGCTTTCTTT. Translating gives CASSLVRGYSTEAFF.

The chain recombines TRBV20-1 with TRBJ1-2; the match to TRBD1 covers 7 bases. V lost 5 bases, J lost 6 bases, and 12 bases stayed unmatched. Germline CDR1 reads DFQATT; CDR2 reads SNEGSKA (reference sequence). The CDR3 consists of 14 residues. CDR3: CSAGRGGYLDGYTF. CDR3 nucleotide sequence: TGCAGTGCTGGGCGAGGGGGCTACCTAGATGGCTACACCTTC.

There are a few counts of this clonotype. The chain combines TRBV5-6 with TRBJ2-1; 11 bases line up with TRBD2. V lost 4 bases and J lost 8; bases outside the gene matches: 14. The germline CDR1 and CDR2 sequences are SGHDT and YYEEEE. The CDR3 runs 17 residues. This chain's CDR3 is CASSLDRPTSGSYEQFF. The DNA for the CDR3 is TGTGCCAGCAGCCTGGACAGGCCTACTAGCGGGAGCTATGAGCAGTTCTTC.

This chain uses TRBV5-1 with TRBJ2-7; 14 bases are shared with TRBD2. Germline V gene data show CDR1 as SGHRS and CDR2 as YFSETQ. V lost 7 bases, J lost 0 bases, and 15 bases stayed unmatched. This CDR3 spans 19 amino acids. CDR3 nucleotides: TGCGCCAGCCCTAGCAGGGGGACTAGCGGGAGTCGGGCCTCCTACGAGCAGTACTTC. Translation gives CASPSRGTSGSRASYEQYF.

The chain combines TRBV20-1 with TRBJ2-2, with TRBD2 as a possible D gene (5 bases). Germline lookup yields CDR1 DFQATT and CDR2 SNEGSKA (reference sequence). Trimming shortened V by 2 bases and J by 7 bases, and 8 bases separated the two germline ends. CDR3 size: 12 residues. The CDR3 sequence: CSARIGVGELFF. CDR3 sequence (DNA): TGCAGTGCTAGAATCGGGGTCGGGGAGCTGTTTTTT.

With regard to this clonotype: Relative to the germline gene, one junction end is altered; a read error may explain this. The chain has TRBV7-2 and TRBJ2-7, with D possibly matching TRBD2 (6 bases). The CDR3 runs 18 residues. Germline V gene lookup returns CDR1 SGHTA and CDR2 FQGNSA. The CDR3 DNA sequence: TGTGCCAGCAGCCTAGCCCCTCCGGGAGCGATTATTTCCTACGAGCAGTACTTC. Translated: CASSLAPPGAIISYEQYF.

This clonotype was counted between two and nine times. The J gene is TRBJ2-3, the V gene TRBV29-1, with TRBD2 identical over 10 bases. From germline, CDR1 is SQVTM and CDR2 ANQGSEA. This CDR3 region has 14 residues. V gave up 4 bases and J gave up 6 bases; unmatched junction bases: 7. This chain's CDR3 is CSVGLAGVGDTQYF. CDR3 nucleotides: TGCAGCGTTGGGCTAGCGGGAGTGGGGGATACGCAGTATTTT.

CDR3 nucleotide sequence: TGTGCCATATTGAGGCGGGGAGGCTCTTCCGAGCAGTACTTC. Translation: CAILRRGGSSEQYF. This chain connects TRBV2 to TRBJ2-7; D perhaps matches TRBD2 (6 bases). The ends were cut back, 10 bases at V and 6 bases at J, with 22 bases in the middle. Germline CDR1 and CDR2: SNHLY and FYNNEI. This CDR3 contains 14 residues.

This clonotype was counted many times. Here the CDR3 DNA reads TGTGCCACCAGTGGTGGACTTCGCGGAGAGCAGTACTTC. This sequence encodes CATSGGLRGEQYF. The chain has TRBV24-1 and TRBJ2-5, with a weak D call TRBD2 (5 bases). V gave up 5 bases and J gave up 11 bases, with 17 bases separating them. The CDR3 covers 13 residues. CDR1 and CDR2 (germline): KGHDR, SFDVKD.

The sample holds a few counts of this clonotype. The genes are TRBV4-2 and TRBJ2-2; D may be TRBD1 (6 bases). The germline gives CDR1 LGHNA, CDR2 YNFKEQ. This CDR3 is 18 amino acids long. Trimming shortened V by 0 bases and J by 0 bases, and 14 bases separated the two germline ends. CDR3 loop: CASSQDSRGTPNTGELFF. In nucleotides, the CDR3 is TGTGCCAGCAGCCAAGATTCGAGAGGGACACCGAACACCGGGGAGCTGTTTTTT.

Only a few counts were recorded for this clonotype. The genes are TRBV29-1 and TRBJ2-1; 7 nucleotides align to TRBD2. This CDR3 region has 14 residues. CDR1 is SQVTM and CDR2 is ANQGSEA in the germline V gene. Trimming at V came to 4 bases and at J to 8 bases, leaving 11 bases not matched to a gene. This CDR3 is CSVVRHRGEDEQFF. Written as DNA, the CDR3 is TGCAGCGTTGTCCGTCACCGGGGGGAAGATGAGCAGTTCTTC.

This sequence joins TRBV7-2 and TRBJ2-7; D might be TRBD1 or TRBD2, each matching 7 bases. The germline CDR1 and CDR2 sequences are SGHTA and FQGNSA. CDR3 length: 14 amino acids. V was shortened by 3 bases and J by 6 bases, with 15 bases between the two germline ends. The CDR3 DNA reads as TGTGCCAGCAGCTTCGACAGGGAGGGCGGCGAGCAGTACTTC. It specifies CASSFDREGGEQYF.

This clonotype was found a few times. The chain is built from TRBV7-8 and TRBJ2-5; 13 nucleotides match TRBD2. Trimming took 5 bases from V and 4 from J; bases not matched to a gene: 10. Germline values: CDR1 SGHVS, CDR2 FQNEAQ. This CDR3 is 17 amino acids long. DNA of the CDR3: TGTGCCAGCAGCCGGACTAGCGGGAGTATCCGGGGAGAGACCCAGTACTTC. It translates to CASSRTSGSIRGETQYF.

The gene calls are TRBV28 and TRBJ1-1; TRBD1 is a possible D gene (5 bases). The V gene lost 5 bases and the J gene lost 0 bases, with 10 bases spanning the gap. Germline V gene sequence: CDR1 MDHEN, CDR2 SYDVKM. CDR3 size: 14 residues. CDR3 region: CASSPTELNTEAFF. The CDR3 DNA sequence: TGTGCCAGCAGTCCGACAGAACTGAACACTGAAGCTTTCTTT.

The V call is TRBV7-9, the J call TRBJ2-3; the D gene is possibly TRBD2 (6 bases). The CDR3 consists of 15 residues. The germline V gene encodes CDR1 SEHNR and CDR2 FQNEAQ (reference sequence). The V end lost 5 bases, the J end lost 2 bases, and 14 bases lay between the germline ends. The CDR3 here is CASSAEGFATDTQYF. DNA of the CDR3: TGTGCCAGCAGCGCGGAGGGATTCGCCACAGATACGCAGTATTTT.

The chain recombines TRBV24-1 with TRBJ2-3; TRBD2 aligns across 13 bases. Germline loops: CDR1 KGHDR, CDR2 SFDVKD. The CDR3 totals 17 residues. The ends lost 3 bases at V and 5 bases at J; junction bases unmatched: 7. As DNA, the CDR3 is TGTGCCACCAGTGATGCTGGGACTAGCGGGACCATAGATACGCAGTATTTT. It codes for CATSDAGTSGTIDTQYF.

The V call is TRBV28, the J call TRBJ2-3; 8 bases are shared with TRBD2. Trimming removed 4 bases from V and 4 bases from J; junction bases left unmatched: 10. The CDR3 is 16 amino acids. Germline CDR1 MDHEN, CDR2 SYDVKM. CDR3 in DNA: TGTGCCAGCAGTTCCACTCGGGGGGGTTGGCCAGATACGCAGTATTTT. It translates to CASSSTRGGWPDTQYF.